Listed below are T cell receptor beta chains from one sample, sequenced in a study of blood T cell repertoires in COVID-19. Assay: immunoSEQ multiplex PCR; the TCRdb copy retains only in-frame clones and omits some. The sample records tens of thousands of clones, about three quarters being singletons. Sample: peripheral blood. The receptor source for this set is a man between 65 and 85 years old with COVID-19, enrolled during active disease. The CDR3 runs from the conserved cysteine through the conserved F or W. D genes are given only for firm matches. Some rows mark clone size as missing; the rest say once, few, many or name a class of expanded clone.

d_gene | j_gene | abundance | v_gene | len | CDR3aa | CDR3nt
TRBD2 | TRBJ2-1 | few | TRBV28 | 14 | CASSTSSGNNEQFF | TGTGCCAGCAGTACCTCTAGCGGGAATAATGAGCAGTTCTTC
- | TRBJ2-7 | - | TRBV25-1 | 11 | CASSDIYEQYF | TGTGCCAGCAGTGATATCTACGAGCAGTACTTC
- | TRBJ1-4 | - | TRBV27 | 14 | CASTLRGSKGKLFF | TGTGCCAGCACCCTGAGGGGGTCAAAGGGGAAACTGTTTTTT
- | TRBJ2-2 | - | TRBV5-6 | 17 | CASSLGAGLFWTGELFF | TGTGCCAGCAGCTTGGGGGCAGGCCTGTTTTGGACCGGGGAGCTGTTTTTT
- | TRBJ2-1 | - | TRBV5-1 | 16 | CASSLLSGSSYNEQFF | TGCGCCAGCAGCTTGTTATCGGGAAGCTCCTACAATGAGCAGTTCTTC
- | TRBJ1-3 | - | TRBV10-1 | 14 | CASRDGSSGNTIYF | TGCGCCAGCAGGGATGGGAGCTCTGGAAACACCATATATTTT
TRBD2 | TRBJ2-3 | - | TRBV25-1 | 18 | CASSEYPPSGRTTDTQYF | TGTGCCAGCAGTGAATATCCTCCTAGCGGGAGGACCACAGATACGCAGTATTTT
- | TRBJ1-5 | - | TRBV19 | 13 | CASRPTRDQPQHF | TGTGCCAGCCGACCGACGAGGGATCAGCCCCAGCATTTT
TRBD2 | TRBJ2-3 | - | TRBV2 | 14 | CASSTSGGTDTQYF | TGTGCCAGCAGTACTAGCGGGGGCACAGATACGCAGTATTTT
TRBD1 | TRBJ1-2 | - | TRBV7-9 | 16 | CASESGTGGPDYGYTF | TGTGCCAGCGAATCCGGGACAGGGGGCCCCGACTATGGCTACACCTTC
- | TRBJ1-4 | - | TRBV15 | 19 | CATSRAHTGRGGTNEKLFF | TGTGCCACCAGCAGAGCACACACAGGGCGGGGGGGAACTAATGAAAAACTGTTTTTT
TRBD2 | TRBJ2-2 | once | TRBV7-7 | 14 | CASSLTSGTGELFF | TGTGCCAGCAGCTTAACTAGCGGGACCGGGGAGCTGTTTTTT
TRBD1 | TRBJ1-3 | - | TRBV5-4 | 14 | CASSKDRVLNTIYF | TGTGCCAGCAGCAAGGACAGGGTTCTCAACACCATATATTTT
- | TRBJ1-1 | once | TRBV10-2 | 15 | CASSELFRDRTEAFF | TGCGCCAGCAGTGAGTTGTTCAGGGATAGGACTGAAGCTTTCTTT
- | TRBJ1-1 | - | TRBV5-5 | 13 | CASSFTANTEAFF | TGTGCCAGCAGCTTTACAGCGAACACTGAAGCTTTCTTT
TRBD1 | TRBJ1-2 | few | TRBV19 | 16 | CASSWTGGTSNYGYTF | TGTGCCAGTAGTTGGACAGGGGGCACTTCTAACTATGGCTACACCTTC